This T cell receptor beta chain was obtained from a study of blood T cell repertoires in COVID-19. Study-level background: Acute and convalescent COVID-19 specimens originated in the United States, Italy and Spain. PBMCs, B-cell-depleted T cells, or T cells were the source of the cDNA or gDNA that made up the material.

The CDR3 length is 12 residues. Trimming pared 7 bases from V and 0 bases from J, leaving 7 bases between. From germline, CDR1 is SNHLY and CDR2 FYNNEI. As handled by the study authors: The assay estimated nucleated cells by amplifying reference gene primers. The assay was immunoSEQ multiplex PCR, and TCRdb's table has in-frame clones only and misses some. V and J calls and clone size come straight from that table; D and trimming were deduced from the DNA. The sample lists over 100,000 clones, about 87% occurring once. Material for sequencing was peripheral blood. The sequence was collected from a man aged 45 to 65 with acute or convalescent COVID-19. The chain recombines TRBV2 with TRBJ2-7; D gene ambiguous. CDR3 sequence (DNA): TGTGCCAGCATACGGAGCTCCTACGAGCAGTACTTC. Its translation is CASIRSSYEQYF.